This T cell receptor beta chain was sequenced in a study of graft-versus-host responses after intestinal transplantation. Study-level background: Each recipient received a multivisceral, liver-intestinal, or isolated intestinal graft.

The data were produced by immunoSEQ multiplex PCR, yet TCRdb's version contains in-frame clones alone and is incomplete. The table lists some 39,000 clones, 90% to 95% of them singletons. This CDR3 is 21 amino acids long. A note on this clone: Its target is not known.

The sequence was collected from a human donor who was the organ donor for an intestinal transplant. The rearrangement joins TRBV12-2 to TRBJ2-5. TRBV12-2 is deemed a pseudogene. The specimen comprised unstimulated CD8+ T cells sorted from spleen or lymph node cells, sampled before transplant. As DNA, the CDR3 is TGTGCAAGTCGCTTAGCGCTTCGGCGGGATTCGACAGGCCCCATACAAGAGACCCAGTACTTC. Its translation: CASRLALRRDSTGPIQETQYF.